This T cell receptor beta chain is drawn from a study of blood T cell repertoires in COVID-19. The wider study: Acute-phase and convalescent COVID-19 samples originated in the United States, Italy and Spain. T cells, B-cell-depleted T cells, or PBMCs provided the cDNA or gDNA that served as material.

Original processing methods: Reference gene primer amplification gave nucleated cell count estimates. Clones were read by immunoSEQ multiplex PCR, and TCRdb kept only the in-frame ones, dropping some. The V and J calls and clone size are taken from that table; D and trimming were inferred from the DNA. Here the sample spans 150,000 to 250,000 clones, roughly four fifths being singletons. Concerning this clone itself: The sample carries other DNA sequences with the same CDR3.

The CDR3 totals 15 residues. Trimming cost V 0 bases and J 4 bases, with 10 bases left between them. Germline V lookup: CDR1 SGHRS, CDR2 YFSETQ. The material sequenced was PBMCs or T cells enriched from blood (not recorded which). This chain links TRBV5-1 with TRBJ2-2, with D possibly matching TRBD1 (5 bases). The clonotype comes from a man aged 35-49 years who had recovered from COVID-19. CDR3 in DNA: TGCGCCAGCAGCTTGGGGGGCCCGGGCACCGGGGAGCTGTTTTTT. Amino acids: CASSLGGPGTGELFF.